Listed here are 29 T cell receptor beta chains from one sample, sequenced in a study of T cell responses to AZD1222 COVID-19 vaccine. The repertoire was sequenced with immunoSEQ multiplex PCR; TCRdb's copy has only in-frame clones and lacks some. The table records over 150,000 clones, roughly 88% of them present only once. The sequences come from peripheral blood, collected 28 days after the second AZD1222 dose. The receptors shown here come from an adult who received the AZD1222 COVID-19 vaccine.

The gene calls are TRBV3-1 (or the pseudogene TRBV3-2) and TRBJ1-1, with a possible D match to TRBD1 (6 bases). The CDR3 runs to 16 residues. Between the trimmed V and J ends, which lost 1 base and 0 bases, there was a span of 12 bases. Germline V gene lookup returns CDR1 LGHDT and CDR2 YNNKEL (reference sequence). DNA of the CDR3: TGTGCCAGCAGCCAAGCCAGGGGCGGGATGAACACTGAAGCTTTCTTT. This sequence encodes CASSQARGGMNTEAFF.

The chain recombines TRBV27 with TRBJ1-5, with D perhaps TRBD1 (5 bases). Looked up from germline, CDR1 is MNHEY and CDR2 is SMNVEV (reference sequence). The germline V and J ends were trimmed by 6 bases and 7 bases, with 19 bases remaining between them. The CDR3 runs to 15 residues. The CDR3 sequence is CASRYSAGATQPQHF. CDR3 nucleotides: TGTGCCAGCAGGTACTCGGCCGGGGCAACCCAGCCCCAGCATTTT.

V is TRBV29-1 and J is TRBJ2-7; D gene unclear. The CDR3 contains 12 residues. With 6 bases removed from V and 3 bases from J, the gap between germline ends came to 12 bases. The V gene's germline CDR1 is SQVTM and CDR2 ANQGSEA. The CDR3 nucleotides read TGCAGCGTCCGGACCGACTTCTACGAGCAGTACTTC. It encodes CSVRTDFYEQYF.

This rearrangement joins TRBV6-2 or TRBV6-3 to TRBJ1-5; a possible D gene is TRBD1 (6 bases). The CDR3 is 15 amino acids. Per the germline V gene, CDR1 is MNHEY and CDR2 is SVGEGT. Trimming left V 4 bases short and J 0 bases short, with 10 bases between. CDR3 in DNA: TGTGCCAGCAGTTGGAGGGGGGTTAGCAATCAGCCCCAGCATTTT. Its protein product is CASSWRGVSNQPQHF.

CDR3 DNA: TGTGCCAGCAGGACGACTAGCGCGAGCTCCTACAATGAGCAGTTCTTC. This codes for CASRTTSASSYNEQFF. J is TRBJ2-1 and V is TRBV28; 8 bases match TRBD2. After removal of 6 bases from V and 0 bases from J, the junction contained 7 bases not matched to a gene. Germline V gene sequence: CDR1 MDHEN, CDR2 SYDVKM. The CDR3 contains 16 residues.

This clone was observed a handful of times. The rearrangement joins TRBV19 to TRBJ1-2; possible D gene TRBD1, 5 bases. The CDR3 has 13 amino acids. Per the germline V gene, CDR1 is LNHDA and CDR2 is SQIVND (reference sequence). V lost 3 bases and J 8 bases, leaving 13 bases between the germline ends. The CDR3 sequence: CASSMIGGFGYTF. CDR3 DNA sequence: TGTGCCAGTAGTATGATCGGGGGATTCGGCTACACCTTC.

The V gene is TRBV30, the J gene TRBJ1-6; D is unresolved. V was pared by 0 bases and J by 7 bases, with 13 bases between. Per the germline V gene, CDR1 is GTSNPN and CDR2 is SVGIG (reference sequence). The CDR3 is 15 amino acids. The CDR3: CAWSVLKGRNSPLHF. In nucleotides, the CDR3 is TGTGCCTGGAGTGTACTGAAAGGAAGGAATTCACCCCTCCACTTT. The entire variable domain, with the rest obtained from reference TRBV30 and TRBJ1-6, is as follows: SQTIHQWPATLVQPVGSPLSLECTVEGTSNPNLYWYRQAAGRGLQLLFYSVGIGQISSEVPQNLSASRPQDRQFILSSKKLLLSDSGFYLCAWSVLKGRNSPLHFGNGTRLTVT.

This chain joins TRBV7-9 and TRBJ1-1; 7 nucleotides match TRBD1. The germline CDR1 and CDR2 sequences are SEHNR and FQNEAQ (reference sequence). The CDR3 extends over 14 amino acids. Trimming cost V 5 bases and J 5 bases; bases outside gene matches: 8. The CDR3 spells CASSRGTVMTEAFF. CDR3 DNA sequence: TGTGCCAGCAGCCGCGGGACAGTTATGACTGAAGCTTTCTTT.

The CDR3 reads CASSLEKNYGYTF. In DNA form, the CDR3 reads TGTGCCAGCAGCTTAGAGAAGAACTATGGCTACACCTTC. The V call is TRBV13, the J call TRBJ1-2; D ambiguous. V gave up 1 base and J gave up 2 bases, with 5 bases separating them. In germline, CDR1 is PRHDT, CDR2 FYEKMQ (reference sequence). This CDR3 spans 13 amino acids.

The V gene is TRBV24-1, the J gene TRBJ1-1; a weak D match, TRBD1 (5 bases). Germline CDR1 is KGHDR and CDR2 is SFDVKD. The CDR3 contains 14 residues. V lost 5 bases to trimming and J lost 4 bases, with 13 bases between them. CDR3 loop: CATSAPKGRTEAFF. The CDR3 bases are TGTGCCACCAGTGCCCCGAAGGGGCGCACTGAAGCTTTCTTT.

The chain joins TRBV7-9 to TRBJ1-4; D might be TRBD1 (5 bases). Per the germline V gene, CDR1 is SEHNR and CDR2 is FQNEAQ (reference sequence). The CDR3 is made up of 14 amino acids. Trimming shortened V by 8 bases and J by 8 bases, and 18 bases separated the two germline ends. The CDR3 nucleotides are TGTGCCAGCGGCGGTCTAGGGGAAGGCGAAAAACTGTTTTTT. It is translated as CASGGLGEGEKLFF.

The gene calls are TRBV2 and TRBJ1-2; D gene uncertain. The CDR3 is 14 amino acids. Per germline, CDR1 SNHLY and CDR2 FYNNEI. Trimming shortened V by 8 bases and J by 3 bases, and 16 bases separated the two germline ends. This CDR3 is CASVETRTDYGYTF. The CDR3 bases are TGTGCCAGCGTGGAGACCCGCACGGACTATGGCTACACCTTC.

The chain couples TRBV5-4 to TRBJ2-5; D might be TRBD2 (6 bases). V was trimmed by 0 bases and J by 4 bases, leaving 13 bases between them. The CDR3 contains 15 residues. Germline CDR1 reads SGHNT; CDR2 reads YYREEE (reference sequence). The CDR3 sequence: CASSLGGGKLETQYF. In DNA, the CDR3 is TGTGCCAGCAGCTTGGGTGGAGGGAAGTTAGAGACCCAGTACTTC.

This clone came up once. Here the CDR3 reads CASKRTGLGNQPQHF. The CDR3 DNA reads as TGTGCCAGCAAGAGGACAGGCCTAGGCAATCAGCCCCAGCATTTT. The chain has TRBV2 and TRBJ1-5; TRBD1 aligns across 7 bases. CDR3 length equals 15 residues. The J segment lost 2 bases and the V segment lost 7 bases, leaving 8 bases of the junction unmatched. Germline loops: CDR1 SNHLY, CDR2 FYNNEI.

J is TRBJ2-1 and V is TRBV5-5; the D is unclear. Germline CDR1 and CDR2: SGHKS and YYEKEE (reference sequence). The V end was cut by 0 bases, the J end by 4 bases, with 11 bases between. The CDR3 totals 15 residues. The CDR3 reads CASSLAIRQYNEQFF. CDR3 DNA: TGTGCCAGCAGCTTGGCTATTCGGCAGTACAATGAGCAGTTCTTC.

This chain joins TRBV30 and TRBJ1-2; possible D gene TRBD1, 5 bases. CDR1 GTSNPN and CDR2 SVGIG come from the germline V gene (reference sequence). The CDR3 spans 11 residues. Trimming left V 1 base short and J 6 bases short, with 6 bases between. For the CDR3, the DNA is TGTGCCTGGAGTGAGGGGCATGGCTACACCTTC. It encodes CAWSEGHGYTF.

The chain has TRBV18 and TRBJ1-6; TRBD1 aligns across 8 bases. The CDR3 is made up of 16 amino acids. The trim removed 0 bases at V and 5 bases at J, leaving 3 bases unmatched. Germline V gene data show CDR1 as KGHSH and CDR2 as LQKENI. The CDR3 spells CASSPPGTGNNSPLHF. For the CDR3, the DNA is TGTGCCAGCTCACCACCGGGGACAGGAAATAATTCACCCCTCCACTTT.

A word on this clone: This same CDR3 is encoded by further DNA sequences in the sample. This rearrangement joins TRBV20-1 to TRBJ1-4; D not certain. The CDR3 is made up of 11 amino acids. V was pared by 5 bases and J by 4 bases, with 5 bases between. Germline V gives CDR1 DFQATT, CDR2 SNEGSKA (reference sequence). CDR3 region: CSAGLNEKLFF. CDR3 coding DNA: TGCAGTGCTGGCCTTAATGAAAAACTGTTTTTT.

The rearrangement joins TRBV19 to TRBJ1-5; D gene uncertain. V lost 3 bases, J lost 3 bases, and 9 bases lay in between. Per germline, CDR1 LNHDA and CDR2 SQIVND (reference sequence). CDR3 length equals 14 residues. CDR3 sequence (DNA): TGTGCCAGTAGTATCGGACTGGACAATCAGCCCCAGCATTTT. Translated, it gives CASSIGLDNQPQHF.

This chain uses TRBV7-8 with TRBJ2-7; D is tentatively TRBD1 or TRBD2 (5 bases each). Germline V gene lookup returns CDR1 SGHVS and CDR2 FQNEAQ. Trimming cost V 5 bases and J 7 bases, with 21 bases left between them. The CDR3 covers 15 residues. The CDR3 region has the DNA TGTGCCAGCAGCCTAGGGGACCCAGAGGGCGGTGAGCAGTACTTC. The encoded protein is CASSLGDPEGGEQYF. Full variable domain (rest looked up from reference TRBV7-8 and TRBJ2-7): GAGVSQSPRYKVAKRGQDVALRCDPISGHVSLFWYQQALGQGPEFLTYFQNEAQLDKSGLPSDRFFAERPEGSVSTLKIQRTQQEDSAVYLCASSLGDPEGGEQYFGPGTRLTVT.

The J gene is TRBJ2-3, the V gene TRBV3-1 (or the pseudogene TRBV3-2); TRBD2 aligns across 9 bases. CDR3 size: 14 residues. V gave up 8 bases and J gave up 9 bases; unmatched junction bases: 12. The germline gives CDR1 LGHDT, CDR2 YNNKEL (reference sequence). CDR3 amino acids: CASRAGGNRVTQYF. CDR3 bases: TGTGCCAGCCGGGCGGGGGGGAATCGAGTGACGCAGTATTTT.

In this sample, this clone turned up a few times. The chain employs TRBV5-1 and TRBJ1-3; D is unclear. Trimming left V 0 bases short and J 0 bases short, with 10 bases between. This CDR3 comprises 16 residues. Germline V lookup: CDR1 SGHRS, CDR2 YFSETQ. Here the CDR3 DNA reads TGCGCCAGCAGCTTGGGCGAGCGCGGCTCTGGAAACACCATATATTTT. Amino acid sequence: CASSLGERGSGNTIYF.

The gene calls are TRBV6-2 or TRBV6-3 and TRBJ1-5; 11 positions match TRBD1. CDR3 size: 19 residues. The germline CDR1 and CDR2 sequences are MNHEY and SVGEGT. With 5 bases clipped from V and 6 bases from J, the junction kept 18 bases outside the gene matches. This chain's CDR3 is CASSPRGQGASAARQPQHF. In nucleotides, the CDR3 is TGTGCCAGCAGTCCCCGAGGACAGGGGGCTTCGGCCGCTCGTCAGCCCCAGCATTTT.

As to this clone: A read error may account for a junction end that differs from germline. This chain links TRBV7-7 with TRBJ1-1; a possible D gene is TRBD1 (5 bases). Germline CDR1 is SSHAT and CDR2 is FNYEAQ (reference sequence). The CDR3 spans 13 residues. CDR3 coding DNA: TGTGCTAGCAGCTTGACAGAGAACACTGAAGCTTTCTTT. Translation gives CASSLTENTEAFF. The complete variable domain, with remaining parts taken from reference TRBV7-7 and TRBJ1-1, reads GAGVSQSPRYKVTKRGQDVTLRCDPISSHATLYWYQQALGQGPEFLTYFNYEAQPDKSGLPSDRFSAERPEGSISTLTIQRTEQRDSAMYRCASSLTENTEAFFGQGTRLTVV.

The chain has TRBV5-4 and TRBJ2-1; D may be TRBD2 (7 bases). The CDR3 is 15 residues long. Germline V gene data show CDR1 as SGHNT and CDR2 as YYREEE (reference sequence). V was clipped by 4 bases and J by 4 bases, with 15 bases between them. The CDR3 sequence is CASSVGGGGYNEQFF. DNA for the CDR3: TGTGCCAGCAGCGTCGGGGGCGGGGGTTACAATGAGCAGTTCTTC.

Regarding this clone: The sample has other DNA sequences that encode this CDR3 too. V and J are TRBV19 and TRBJ2-1; unclear D gene. V was trimmed by 5 bases and J by 4 bases, leaving 6 bases between them. CDR3 length: 12 residues. CDR1 LNHDA and CDR2 SQIVND come from the germline V gene (reference sequence). The CDR3 coding sequence is TGTGCCAGTAGTCCCCGTTACAATGAGCAGTTCTTC. Translated, it gives CASSPRYNEQFF.

This chain uses TRBV29-1 with TRBJ1-2, with D possibly TRBD1 on 5 matching bases. Germline V gene lookup returns CDR1 SQVTM and CDR2 ANQGSEA. CDR3 length equals 9 residues. V was clipped by 6 bases and J by 9 bases, with 8 bases between them. In nucleotides, the CDR3 is TGCAGCGTCCCGGACAGCTACACCTTC. As protein: CSVPDSYTF.

The rearrangement joins TRBV3-1 (or the pseudogene TRBV3-2) to TRBJ2-7; no clear D gene. Germline values: CDR1 LGHDT, CDR2 YNNKEL (reference sequence). Trimming stripped 2 bases from V and 5 bases from J, with 4 bases between. The CDR3 loop spans 11 amino acids. This chain's CDR3 is CASSQLHEQYF. The CDR3 nucleotides read TGTGCCAGCAGCCAACTCCACGAGCAGTACTTC.

The chain combines TRBV15 with TRBJ1-6; 11 bases line up with TRBD1. Germline lookup yields CDR1 LNHNV and CDR2 YYDKDF (reference sequence). J gave up 9 bases and V 0 bases, and 7 bases lay outside the gene matches. The CDR3 sequence is 17 residues long. CDR3 loop: CATSRDLGTGGISPLHF. CDR3 nucleotide sequence: TGTGCCACCAGCAGAGATTTAGGGACAGGGGGAATTTCACCCCTCCACTTT.